This entry lists 2 T cell receptor beta chains sequenced from one sample in a study of cytomegalovirus exposure and HLA in healthy donors (dated by TCRdb to about 2017). The library was built by means of the immunoSEQ multiplex PCR assay. For the multiplex PCR, a mixture combining 60 forward primers for TCR Vbeta segments and 13 reverse primers for TCR Jbeta segments was used. TCRdb limited this immuneACCESS table to in-frame rearrangements with V and J called. A share of clones is missing; checked studies link under half to unresolved V genes, and the rest is unexplained. Within this sample are under 100,000 clones, with less than 65% of them counted one time only. The ten largest clonotypes hold approximately 5.8% of the sample. The specimen was PBMCs. These receptors originate from a woman under 40 in good health and CMV-seropositive.

This chain links TRBV19 with TRBJ2-6; a weak D match, TRBD1 (5 bases). V lost 3 bases, J lost 4 bases, and 13 bases lay in between. The length of the CDR3 is 16 residues. From germline, CDR1 is LNHDA and CDR2 SQIVND (reference sequence). CDR3 coding DNA: TGTGCCAGTAGTATTCCCCAGGGTTCCGGGGCCAACGTCCTGACTTTC. It yields the protein CASSIPQGSGANVLTF.

The chain uses TRBV5-4 and TRBJ2-7; 8 bases line up with TRBD1. The V gene's germline CDR1 is SGHNT and CDR2 YYREEE (reference sequence). Trimming at V came to 3 bases and at J to 4 bases, leaving 15 bases not matched to a gene. This CDR3 has 17 residues. The CDR3 DNA is TGTGCCAGCAGCTCTGACAGGGGCTATTCAGAACTATACGAGCAGTACTTC. This gives the protein CASSSDRGYSELYEQYF.